What follows are 11 T cell receptor beta chains derived from one specimen sequenced in a study of blood T cell repertoires in COVID-19. Sequencing was performed with immunoSEQ multiplex PCR; in TCRdb, only in-frame clones are kept and a portion is missing. Of 150,000 to 200,000 clones detected, 85% to 90% appear once; the ten largest clones hold 5.5% to 8.5%. Input material: peripheral blood. The receptors here all came from a woman of 80 years or more in a cohort sampled during active or convalescent COVID-19.

This clone has a single count. The chain links TRBV9 to TRBJ2-2; maybe TRBD2 (5 bases). Trimming pared 0 bases from V and 0 bases from J, leaving 15 bases between. CDR3 length equals 18 residues. Per the germline V gene, CDR1 is SGDLS and CDR2 is YYNGEE. As DNA, the CDR3 is TGTGCCAGCAGCGTAGTAATGGGAGTTAGACCGAACACCGGGGAGCTGTTTTTT. Encoded protein: CASSVVMGVRPNTGELFF. Complete variable domain (other parts from reference TRBV9 and TRBJ2-2): DSGVTQTPKHLITATGQRVTLRCSPRSGDLSVYWYQQSLDQGLQFLIQYYNGEERAKGNILERFSAQQFPDLHSELNLSSLELGDSALYFCASSVVMGVRPNTGELFFGEGSRLTVL.

The chain uses TRBV24-1 and TRBJ2-2; TRBD2 aligns across 10 bases. Germline CDR1 is KGHDR and CDR2 is SFDVKD. With 3 bases clipped from V and 3 bases from J, the junction kept 15 bases outside the gene matches. This CDR3 comprises 20 residues. CDR3 nucleotide sequence: TGTGCCACCAGTGATCCTGCCATAACTAGCGGGAAGGGGTACACCGGGGAGCTGTTTTTT. Protein product: CATSDPAITSGKGYTGELFF.

This clone showed up just a few times. The chain is built from TRBV7-9 and TRBJ1-1; D might be TRBD1 (6 bases). With 4 bases removed from V and 3 bases from J, the gap between germline ends came to 9 bases. Germline V lookup: CDR1 SEHNR, CDR2 FQNEAQ (reference sequence). The length of the CDR3 is 13 residues. The CDR3 DNA follows: TGTGCCAGCAGCTCCTCAGGGGACACTGAAGCTTTCTTT. Encoded protein: CASSSSGDTEAFF.

The J gene is TRBJ1-5, the V gene TRBV5-6, with D perhaps matching TRBD1 (5 bases). Germline CDR1 reads SGHDT; CDR2 reads YYEEEE. This CDR3 has 16 amino acids. The V and J ends lost 2 bases and 0 bases respectively, with 12 bases between them. CDR3: CASSFTTGISNQPQHF. In DNA form, the CDR3 reads TGTGCCAGCAGCTTTACAACAGGCATTAGCAATCAGCCCCAGCATTTT.

This clone was seen once. The genes are TRBV9 and TRBJ1-5; tentatively, D is TRBD1 (6 bases). Germline V gives CDR1 SGDLS, CDR2 YYNGEE. Trimming left V 0 bases short and J 3 bases short, with 10 bases between. CDR3 size: 15 residues. In DNA, the CDR3 is TGTGCCAGCAGCGTAGCCGGACAGTCCAATCAGCCCCAGCATTTT. Translation gives CASSVAGQSNQPQHF.

This chain joins TRBV3-1 (or the pseudogene TRBV3-2) and TRBJ1-5, with no clear D. From germline, CDR1 is LGHDT and CDR2 YNNKEL (reference sequence). The CDR3 totals 13 residues. V lost 2 bases and J 7 bases, leaving 9 bases between the germline ends. The DNA of the CDR3 is TGTGCCAGCAGCCAATCCGAGGTGCAGCCCCAGCATTTT. Translation gives CASSQSEVQPQHF.

The J gene is TRBJ1-1, the V gene TRBV19, with D perhaps matching TRBD1 (6 bases). This CDR3 is built from 17 residues. Germline V gene data show CDR1 as LNHDA and CDR2 as SQIVND (reference sequence). With 3 bases removed from V and 1 base from J, the gap between germline ends came to 18 bases. CDR3 DNA: TGTGCCAGTAGTATGCCCCCCGACAGGCTTACGAACACTGAAGCTTTCTTT. Translated: CASSMPPDRLTNTEAFF. The entire variable domain, with the rest obtained from reference TRBV19 and TRBJ1-1, is as follows: DGGITQSPKYLFRKEGQNVTLSCEQNLNHDAMYWYRQDPGQGLRLIYYSQIVNDFQKGDIAEGYSVSREKKESFPLTVTSAQKNPTAFYLCASSMPPDRLTNTEAFFGQGTRLTVV.

J is TRBJ1-1 and V is TRBV3-1 (or the pseudogene TRBV3-2); 7 bases are shared with TRBD1. CDR1 LGHDT and CDR2 YNNKEL come from the germline V gene (reference sequence). CDR3 length: 13 residues. The V gene end was trimmed by 6 bases and the J gene end by 5 bases; junction bases not matched to a gene: 6. For the CDR3, the DNA is TGTGCCAGCAGTACAGGGGCTGGAACTGAAGCTTTCTTT. It yields the protein CASSTGAGTEAFF.

This chain connects TRBV19 to TRBJ1-5, with 10 bases identical to TRBD1. Germline V gives CDR1 LNHDA, CDR2 SQIVND (reference sequence). J was trimmed by 6 bases and V by 5 bases; bases with no gene match: 4. The CDR3 spans 14 residues. The CDR3, as DNA: TGTGCCAGTAGTGGGACAGGGGCGGTTCAGCCCCAGCATTTT. Translated, it gives CASSGTGAVQPQHF.

A single count supports this clone. The chain is built from TRBV6-5 and TRBJ1-1; D is perhaps TRBD1 (5 bases). CDR1 and CDR2 from the germline V gene are MNHEY and SVGAGI. V was cut by 4 bases and J by 7 bases, with 13 bases left in between. This CDR3 comprises 13 residues. Here the CDR3 reads CASSSPATVEAFF. In DNA form, the CDR3 reads TGTGCCAGCAGTTCGCCTGCGACAGTTGAAGCTTTCTTT.

This chain uses TRBV5-6 with TRBJ1-2; weak D call: TRBD1 (5 bases). The ends were cut back, 0 bases at V and 4 bases at J, with 16 bases in the middle. Germline CDR1 is SGHDT and CDR2 is YYEEEE. The CDR3 contains 16 residues. The CDR3, as DNA: TGTGCCAGCAGCTTGGGCCACGGGGGGAATGGCTATGGCTACACCTTC. This sequence encodes CASSLGHGGNGYGYTF.